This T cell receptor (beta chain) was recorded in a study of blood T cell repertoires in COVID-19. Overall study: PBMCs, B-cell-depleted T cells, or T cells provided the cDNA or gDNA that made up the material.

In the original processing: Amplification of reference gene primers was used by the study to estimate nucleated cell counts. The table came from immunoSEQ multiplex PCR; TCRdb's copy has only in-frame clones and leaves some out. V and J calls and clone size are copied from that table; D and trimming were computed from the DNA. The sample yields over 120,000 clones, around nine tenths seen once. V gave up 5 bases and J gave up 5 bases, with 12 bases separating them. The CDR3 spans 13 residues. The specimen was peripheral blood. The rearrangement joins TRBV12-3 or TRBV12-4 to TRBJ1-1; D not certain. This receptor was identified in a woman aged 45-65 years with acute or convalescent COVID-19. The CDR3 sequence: CASSPGWITEAFF. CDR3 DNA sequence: TGTGCCAGCAGTCCGGGGTGGATTACTGAAGCTTTCTTT.